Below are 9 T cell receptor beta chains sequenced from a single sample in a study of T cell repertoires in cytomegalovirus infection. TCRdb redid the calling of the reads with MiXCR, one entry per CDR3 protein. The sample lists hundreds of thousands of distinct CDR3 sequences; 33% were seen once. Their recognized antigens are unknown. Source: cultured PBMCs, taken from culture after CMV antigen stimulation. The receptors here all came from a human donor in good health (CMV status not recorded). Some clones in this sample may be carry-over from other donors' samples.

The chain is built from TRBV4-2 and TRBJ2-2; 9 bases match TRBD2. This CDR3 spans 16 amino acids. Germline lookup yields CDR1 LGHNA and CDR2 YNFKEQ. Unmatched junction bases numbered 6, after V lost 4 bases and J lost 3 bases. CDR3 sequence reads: CASSPRGGLHTGELFF. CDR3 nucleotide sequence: TGTGCCAGCAGCCCGCGGGGGGGCCTTCACACCGGGGAGCTGTTTTTT.

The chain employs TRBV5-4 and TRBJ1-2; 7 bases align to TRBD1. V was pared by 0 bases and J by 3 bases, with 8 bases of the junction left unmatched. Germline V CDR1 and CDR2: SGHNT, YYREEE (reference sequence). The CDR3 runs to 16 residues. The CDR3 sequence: CASSLATGQVHYGYTF. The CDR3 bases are TGTGCCAGCAGCTTGGCCACCGGACAGGTGCACTATGGCTACACCTTC.

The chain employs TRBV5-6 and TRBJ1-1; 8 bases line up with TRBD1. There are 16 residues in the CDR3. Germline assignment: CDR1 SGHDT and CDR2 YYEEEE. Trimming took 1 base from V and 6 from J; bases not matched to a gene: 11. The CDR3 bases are TGTGCCAGCAGCTTGCTAAGGCAGGGGGCTCTGCCTGAAGCTTTCTTT. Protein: CASSLLRQGALPEAFF.

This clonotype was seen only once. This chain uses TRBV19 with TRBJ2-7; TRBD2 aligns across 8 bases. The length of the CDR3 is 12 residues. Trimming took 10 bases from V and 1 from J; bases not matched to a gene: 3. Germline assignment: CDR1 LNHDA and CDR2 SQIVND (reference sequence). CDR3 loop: CATASGSYEQYF. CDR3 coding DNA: TGTGCCACAGCTAGCGGGTCCTACGAGCAGTACTTC.

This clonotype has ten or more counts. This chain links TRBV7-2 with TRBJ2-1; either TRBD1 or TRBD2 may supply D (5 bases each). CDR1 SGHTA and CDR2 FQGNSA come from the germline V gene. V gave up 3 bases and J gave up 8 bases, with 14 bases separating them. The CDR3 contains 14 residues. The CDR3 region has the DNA TGTGCCAGCAGCTTTATTTTGGGGGACCATGAGCAGTTCTTC. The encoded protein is CASSFILGDHEQFF.

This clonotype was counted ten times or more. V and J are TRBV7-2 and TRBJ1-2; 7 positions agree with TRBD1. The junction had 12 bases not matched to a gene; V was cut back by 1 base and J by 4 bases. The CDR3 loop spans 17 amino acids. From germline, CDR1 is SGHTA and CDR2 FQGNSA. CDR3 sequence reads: CASSLGGVGTAPYGYTF. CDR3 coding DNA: TGTGCCAGCAGCTTAGGGGGTGTAGGGACAGCCCCCTATGGCTACACCTTC.

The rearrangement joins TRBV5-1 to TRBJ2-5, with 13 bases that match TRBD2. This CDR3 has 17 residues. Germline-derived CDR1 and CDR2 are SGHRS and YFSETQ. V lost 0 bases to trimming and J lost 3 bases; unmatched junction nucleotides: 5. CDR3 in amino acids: CASSLDIGLAGEETQYF. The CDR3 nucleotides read TGCGCCAGCAGCTTGGATATTGGACTAGCGGGGGAAGAGACCCAGTACTTC.

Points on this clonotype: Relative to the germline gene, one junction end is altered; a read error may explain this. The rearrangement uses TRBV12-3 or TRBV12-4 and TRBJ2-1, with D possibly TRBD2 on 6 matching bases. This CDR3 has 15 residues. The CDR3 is CASSRTGLMQVEQCF. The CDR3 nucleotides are TGTGCCAGCAGCCGCACGGGACTGATGCAAGTTGAGCAGTGCTTC.

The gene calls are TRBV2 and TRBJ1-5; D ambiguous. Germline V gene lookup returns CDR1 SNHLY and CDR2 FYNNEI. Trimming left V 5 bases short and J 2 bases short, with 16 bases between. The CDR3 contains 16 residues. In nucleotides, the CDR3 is TGTGCCAGCAGTCCTTCGGCCCCCCGGGGCAATCAGCCCCAGCATTTT. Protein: CASSPSAPRGNQPQHF.